This T cell receptor (beta chain) was captured by sequencing in a study of shared clonotypes between healthy human individuals (dated by TCRdb to 2020 to 2022). As for the study more broadly: The cohort comprised a couple of women and a few men aged 18 to 49 years. Each donor's leukapheresis produced roughly between roughly 0.94 and 9.5 billion PBMCs. Libraries were prepared and TCR repertoires were sequenced by different laboratories using diverse techniques, in order to increase sequencing depth and limit assay-specific biases. For each donor, CD4 naive and CD4 memory were each given three plates, CD8 naive was given two plates, and CD8 memory was given one plate. The study deeply sequenced blood TCR repertoires of roughly five healthy adults to estimate repertoire size and the extent of clonotype sharing between individuals. The research as a whole found: Naive subsets generally had larger estimated clonotype richness than memory subsets did. Pairwise subsampling indicated that sequencing depth was expected to affect the degree of clonotype sharing among donors. Roughly 5.2% of naive CD4, around 4% of naive CD8, 2.3% of memory CD4, and roughly 0.4% of memory CD8 clonotypes were shared across a handful of donors. Because the study included a small number of donors, the genetic and exposure-history diversity represented was limited. Rarefaction of sorted-subset datasets indicated incomplete sequencing despite the large sequencing depth. Sampling was restricted to blood, and TCR repertoires in tissues likely differ from the TCR repertoires found in blood. Clonotypes shared by all four sorted-subset donors showed higher generation probabilities than non-shared clonotypes.

Donors were healthy HIV-negative adults with no recently reported acute infections or vaccinations. All donors were Caucasian adults living in Nashville, Tennessee, USA. CD4+ T cells were enriched through magnetic negative selection, after which naive cells were positively selected on CD45RA and the remaining negative fraction served as the memory subset. After blood collection by leukapheresis, PBMCs were isolated using Ficoll-Histopaque density gradient centrifugation and then cryopreserved in the vapor phase of liquid nitrogen. Analytical flow cytometry was used to check the purity and quantity of each magnetically sorted T cell population. Each sorted fraction had its genomic DNA isolated and then quantified by UV absorbance on a Nanodrop 2000c. The CDR3, cysteine through phenylalanine, is 15 amino acids long. Only the CDR3 portion is preserved as DNA: 45 bases, with reading frame beginning at the first base. V lost 4 bases and J lost 3 bases; the stretch between them is 14 bases long. The germline V gene gives CDR1 as MGHRA and CDR2 as YSYEKL.

As for this clone: Its antigen target is currently unknown. Base qualities were left out, and no much larger clone turns up one base away.

Using the deep immunoSEQ assay, multiplex PCR amplified TCR CDR3 regions from genomic DNA. Extracted genomic DNA from each cell subset was distributed evenly across all wells of several immunoSEQ 96-well plates, and each plate was treated as a replicate. For sorted subsets, roughly 200 ng of genomic DNA, equivalent to some 30,000 T cell genomes, went into each replicate PCR. The purified libraries were quantified using a Qubit 3.0 fluorometer, sized with a Bioanalyzer 2100, and then quantified again using the KAPA Library Quantification kit. Every immunoSEQ 96-well plate was sequenced on a dedicated single-read 150-cycle Illumina NextSeq 550 flow cell. In the original analysis: Because the immunoSEQ output included only junctional sequences and no quality scores, the filtering could not be the same as the filtering used for full-length reads. To assign V/J genes and CDR3, sequences were annotated against IMGT germline references using PyIR, a Python wrapper for IgBLAST v1.9. Any read was removed if the V/J assignment was weak (E-value above 1e-6), the CDR3 was missing, or the read contained stop codons, out-of-frame junctions, or ambiguous translated residues. V3J clonotypes were defined by identical inferred V gene, J gene, and CDR3 amino acid sequence. To compute the percentage overlap between repertoires, the number of shared unique clonotypes was divided by the size of the smaller repertoire. RTK rarefaction, the Chao1 estimator, and Recon v2.1 estimates of unobserved clonotypes were used to assess repertoire richness. OLGA was used to compute generation probabilities for all TCRbeta clonotypes that the gDNA method yielded from a handful of donors. TCRdb limited this immuneACCESS table to in-frame rearrangements with V and J called. A share of clones is missing; checked studies link under half to unresolved V genes, and the rest is unexplained. D and trimming were read from the DNA, whereas the V and J calls and clone size are those reported in that table. In all, the sample holds over a million clones, and about 70% of those were seen once. Together, the top ten hold about 1.5% of the sample.

This receptor was obtained from a man younger than 30 in good health. The rearranged chain carries TRBV4-1 and TRBJ2-3; the D gene identity is not certain. Sequencing was carried out using memory CD4+ T cells sorted from blood. The meaning of the sample's cell subset or site label: CD45RA-negative fraction. Here is the DNA: TGCGCCAGCAGCCTTCGAGCGCTCTCGACAGATACGCAGTATTTT. The translation is CASSLRALSTDTQYF.